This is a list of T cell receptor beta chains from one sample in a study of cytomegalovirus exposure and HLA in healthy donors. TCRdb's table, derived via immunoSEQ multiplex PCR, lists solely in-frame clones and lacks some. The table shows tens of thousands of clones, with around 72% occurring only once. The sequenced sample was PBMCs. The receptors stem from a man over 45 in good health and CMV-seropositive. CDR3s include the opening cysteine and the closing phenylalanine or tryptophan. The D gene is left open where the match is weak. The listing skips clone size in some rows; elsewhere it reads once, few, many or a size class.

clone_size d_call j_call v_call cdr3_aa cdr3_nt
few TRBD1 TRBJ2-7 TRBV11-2 CASSLSGTVYEQYF TGTGCCAGCAGCTTAAGTGGGACAGTCTACGAGCAGTACTTC
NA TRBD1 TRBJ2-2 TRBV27 CASSYRDRDGNTGELFF TGTGCCAGCAGTTACCGGGACAGGGATGGAAACACCGGGGAGCTGTTTTTT
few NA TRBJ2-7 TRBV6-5 CASSGGRYYEQYF TGTGCCAGCAGCGGAGGGCGGTACTACGAGCAGTACTTC
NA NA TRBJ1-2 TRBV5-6 CASSSDSPYGYTF TGTGCCAGCAGCTCGGACAGCCCATATGGCTACACCTTC
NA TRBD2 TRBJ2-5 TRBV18 CASSVTSGQETQYF TGTGCCAGCTCAGTTACTAGCGGACAAGAGACCCAGTACTTC
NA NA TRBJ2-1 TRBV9 CASSLWAGPSYNEQFF TGTGCCAGCAGTTTATGGGCGGGGCCGTCTTACAATGAGCAGTTCTTC
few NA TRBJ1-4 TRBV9 CASSVAGSWDEKLFF TGTGCCAGCAGCGTAGCAGGCAGCTGGGATGAAAAACTGTTTTTT
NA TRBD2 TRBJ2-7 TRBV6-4 CASSVTRTSGVYEQYF TGTGCCAGCAGTGTCACCCGAACTAGCGGGGTCTACGAGCAGTACTTC
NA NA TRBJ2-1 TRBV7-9 CASSSTGGKSSYNEQFF TGTGCCAGCAGCTCAACGGGCGGGAAGAGCTCCTACAATGAGCAGTTCTTC
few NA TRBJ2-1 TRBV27 CASSVDSSYNEQFF TGTGCCAGCAGTGTGGACAGTTCCTACAATGAGCAGTTCTTC
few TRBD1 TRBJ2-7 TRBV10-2 CASRQGQGLYEQYF TGCGCCAGCAGACAGGGACAGGGGCTTTACGAGCAGTACTTC
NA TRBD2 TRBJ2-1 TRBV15 CATKTGLAAFSYNEQFF TGTGCCACAAAAACTGGACTAGCGGCCTTTTCCTACAATGAGCAGTTCTTC
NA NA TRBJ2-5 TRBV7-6 CASSRQGGRRETQYF TGTGCCAGCAGCCGGCAGGGGGGAAGGAGAGAGACCCAGTACTTC
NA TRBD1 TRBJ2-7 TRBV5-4 CASSSGQGIYEQYF TGTGCCAGCAGCTCAGGACAGGGGATCTACGAGCAGTACTTC
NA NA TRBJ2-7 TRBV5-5 CASSFWQFAHEQYF TGTGCCAGCAGCTTTTGGCAGTTCGCCCACGAGCAGTACTTC
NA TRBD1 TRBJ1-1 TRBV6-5 CASSGTGTAEAFF TGTGCCAGCAGCGGGACAGGGACCGCTGAAGCTTTCTTT
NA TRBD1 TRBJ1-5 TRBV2 CASSDARQGLNQPQHF TGTGCCAGCAGTGATGCGAGACAGGGACTCAATCAGCCCCAGCATTTT
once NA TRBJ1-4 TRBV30 CAWSSDRNEKLFF TGTGCCTGGAGTTCAGACAGGAATGAAAAACTGTTTTTT
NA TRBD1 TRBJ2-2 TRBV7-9 CASSLTGRGIYGELFF TGTGCCAGCAGCTTAACCGGCAGGGGGATTTACGGGGAGCTGTTTTTT
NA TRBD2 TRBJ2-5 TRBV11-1 CASFGGVGETQYF TGTGCCAGCTTTGGGGGGGTGGGAGAGACCCAGTACTTC
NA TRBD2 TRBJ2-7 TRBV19 CASSMRGLAGDEQYF TGTGCCAGTAGTATGAGAGGGCTAGCGGGAGATGAGCAGTACTTC
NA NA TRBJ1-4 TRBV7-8 CGSSSRGGEGRNEKLFF TGTGGCAGCAGCTCTCGGGGAGGCGAGGGACGCAATGAAAAACTGTTTTTT
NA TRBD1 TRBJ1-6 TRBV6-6 CASSPRDSSYNSPLHF TGTGCCAGCAGCCCCCGGGACAGCTCCTATAATTCACCCCTCCACTTT
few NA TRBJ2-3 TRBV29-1 CSARGLTDTQYF TGCAGCGCCCGAGGTCTCACAGATACGCAGTATTTT
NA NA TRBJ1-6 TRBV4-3 CASSQALSGTRSPLHF TGCGCCAGCAGCCAAGCCCTCAGTGGAACGAGGTCACCCCTCCACTTT
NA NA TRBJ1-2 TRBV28 CASSPRTADYGYTF TGTGCCAGCAGTCCTCGGACAGCCGACTATGGCTACACCTTC
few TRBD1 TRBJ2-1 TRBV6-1 CASNRQGLVNEQFF TGTGCCAGCAACAGACAGGGTCTTGTCAATGAGCAGTTCTTC
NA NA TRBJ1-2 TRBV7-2 CASSPRRQGYTF TGTGCCAGCAGCCCGCGCCGACAGGGCTACACCTTC
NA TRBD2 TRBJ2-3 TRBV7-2 CASSLGFGTSGLDTQYF TGTGCCAGCAGCTTAGGCTTCGGGACTAGCGGGTTGGATACGCAGTATTTT
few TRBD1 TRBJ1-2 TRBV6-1 CASSSGTAPYGYTF TGTGCCAGCAGCTCCGGGACAGCCCCCTATGGCTACACCTTC
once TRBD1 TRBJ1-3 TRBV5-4 CASSQGQNSGNTIYF TGTGCCAGCAGCCAGGGACAGAACTCTGGAAACACCATATATTTT
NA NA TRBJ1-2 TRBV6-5 CAINPGYGYGYTF TGTGCCATTAATCCGGGGTACGGCTATGGCTACACCTTC
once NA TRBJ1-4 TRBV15 CATSRGRSVREKLFF TGTGCCACCAGCAGAGGTCGTTCAGTCAGAGAAAAACTGTTTTTT
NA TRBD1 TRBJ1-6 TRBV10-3 CAISKIPGQGNSPLHF TGTGCCATCAGTAAAATACCGGGACAGGGGAATTCACCCCTCCACTTT
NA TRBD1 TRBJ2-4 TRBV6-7 CASSADRGPLWAKNIQYF TGTGCCAGCAGTGCGGACAGGGGGCCGCTCTGGGCCAAAAACATTCAGTACTTC
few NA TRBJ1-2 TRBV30 CAWSQFGTSNYGCTF TGTGCCTGGAGTCAGTTCGGGACTTCTAACTATGGCTGCACCTTC
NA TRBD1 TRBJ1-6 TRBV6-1 CASSLRGRGSPLHF TGTGCCAGCAGTCTCAGGGGGCGCGGATCACCCCTCCACTTT
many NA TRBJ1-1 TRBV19 CASSISGFAFF TGTGCCAGTAGTATATCAGGGTTTGCTTTCTTT
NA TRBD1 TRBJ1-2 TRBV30 CAWSVGTDNYGYTF TGTGCCTGGAGTGTAGGGACAGATAACTATGGCTACACCTTC
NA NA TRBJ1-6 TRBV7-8 CASSFRAREGSYNSPLHF TGTGCCAGCAGCTTCCGGGCGAGGGAGGGCTCCTATAATTCACCCCTCCACTTT
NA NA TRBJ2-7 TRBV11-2 CASSLGQRVYEQYF TGTGCCAGCAGCTTGGGGCAGAGAGTCTACGAGCAGTACTTC
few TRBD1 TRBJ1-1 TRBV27 CASSLKGQGFTEAFF TGTGCCAGCAGTTTAAAGGGACAGGGATTCACTGAAGCTTTCTTT
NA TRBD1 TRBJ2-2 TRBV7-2 CASRVRQGAGGELFF TGTGCCAGCAGAGTCCGACAGGGGGCAGGCGGGGAGCTGTTTTTT
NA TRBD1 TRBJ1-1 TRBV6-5 CASSLDRAMNTEAFF TGTGCCAGCAGTTTGGACAGGGCGATGAACACTGAAGCTTTCTTT
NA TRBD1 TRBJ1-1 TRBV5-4 CASSPIGTGPSAFF TGTGCCAGCAGCCCGATCGGGACAGGGCCCTCGGCTTTCTTT
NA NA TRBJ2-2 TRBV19 CATPAERDTGELFF TGTGCCACCCCGGCCGAACGGGACACCGGGGAGCTGTTTTTT
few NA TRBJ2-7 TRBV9 CASSSQGPSSYEPYF TGCGCCAGCAGCTCCCAGGGGCCCAGCTCCTACGAGCCGTACTTC
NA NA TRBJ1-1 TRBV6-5 CASSYSLGRDTEAFF TGTGCCAGCAGTTACAGCCTAGGGAGGGACACTGAAGCTTTCTTT
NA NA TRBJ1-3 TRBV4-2 CASSFQGSGNTIYF TGTGCCAGCAGCTTTCAGGGCTCTGGAAACACCATATATTTT
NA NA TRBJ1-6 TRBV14 CATSQGRVFVTPNSPLHF TGTGCCACCAGCCAAGGGAGGGTGTTTGTAACACCTAATTCACCCCTCCACTTT
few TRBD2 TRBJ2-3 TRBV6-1 CASSDSGSTDTQSF TGTGCCAGCAGCGACAGCGGGAGCACAGATACGCAGTCTTTT
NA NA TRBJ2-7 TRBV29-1 CSVAPGVYEQYF TGCAGCGTTGCTCCGGGAGTCTACGAGCAGTACTTC
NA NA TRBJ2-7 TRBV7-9 CASSRGVTGGDEQYF TGTGCCAGCAGCCGAGGGGTTACAGGGGGGGACGAGCAGTACTTC
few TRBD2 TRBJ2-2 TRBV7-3 CASGEGYTGELFF TGTGCCAGTGGGGAGGGGTACACCGGGGAGCTGTTTTTT
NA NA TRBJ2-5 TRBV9 CASSPGLEETQYF TGTGCCAGCAGCCCAGGACTCGAAGAGACCCAGTACTTC
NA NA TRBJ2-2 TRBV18 CASSPARVGRDTGELFF TGTGCCAGCTCACCCGCCCGGGTGGGGCGCGACACCGGGGAGCTGTTTTTT
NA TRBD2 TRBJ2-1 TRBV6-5 CASELSTSGGNEQFF TGTGCCAGCGAACTATCTACTAGCGGGGGCAATGAGCAGTTCTTC
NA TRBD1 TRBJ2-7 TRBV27 CASSLPGQGLREQYF TGTGCCAGCAGTTTACCGGGACAGGGGCTTCGAGAGCAGTACTTC
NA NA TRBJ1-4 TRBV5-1 CASSVSGAWEKLFF TGCGCCAGCAGCGTATCAGGGGCCTGGGAAAAACTGTTTTTT